The 14 T cell receptor beta chains listed next were all sequenced from one sample in a study of T cell repertoires in cytomegalovirus infection. TCRdb itself ran the reads through MiXCR, one entry per CDR3 protein. Among some 310,000 distinct CDR3 sequences, 25% were seen once, and the ten largest hold 13%. No antigen is known for these receptors. Sequencing was performed on cultured PBMCs, taken from culture after CMV antigen stimulation. These receptors originate from a human donor in good health (CMV status not recorded). Some clones in this sample may be carry-over from other donors' samples.

This clonotype was observed a few times. The rearrangement links TRBV20-1 to TRBJ1-6, with D perhaps TRBD1 (5 bases). Deletions cut 5 bases from V and 7 bases from J, with 21 bases between. This CDR3 comprises 16 residues. Germline loops: CDR1 DFQATT, CDR2 SNEGSKA (reference sequence). The CDR3 sequence is CSAAIGHTRGNSPLHF. In DNA, the CDR3 is TGCAGTGCTGCAATCGGACATACCCGTGGGAATTCACCCCTCCACTTT.

This clonotype was seen many times. The chain is built from TRBV7-2 and TRBJ1-1, with D perhaps matching TRBD1 (6 bases). The germline gives CDR1 SGHTA, CDR2 FQGNSA. The V end lost 5 bases, the J end lost 0 bases, and 13 bases lay between the germline ends. This CDR3 has 15 residues. CDR3 DNA: TGTGCCAGCAGCGGATACAGGGCCATGAACACTGAAGCTTTCTTT. Residues: CASSGYRAMNTEAFF.

In its sample, this clonotype was seen a few times. This chain links TRBV20-1 with TRBJ2-5, with D possibly TRBD2 on 6 matching bases. The CDR3 contains 13 residues. Trimming stripped 0 bases from V and 5 bases from J, with 10 bases between. Germline V gene lookup returns CDR1 DFQATT and CDR2 SNEGSKA (reference sequence). The CDR3 coding sequence is TGCAGTGCTAGAGACGGGGGAGTGGAGACCCAGTACTTC. This gives the protein CSARDGGVETQYF.

V and J are TRBV11-2 and TRBJ2-7; weak D call: TRBD1 (6 bases). Trimming removed 4 bases from V and 0 bases from J, with 7 bases in between. Germline-derived CDR1 and CDR2 are SGHAT and FQNNGV. The CDR3 runs to 13 residues. CDR3 in DNA: TGTGCCAGCAGCTGGACAGCCTCCTACGAGCAGTACGTC. This sequence encodes CASSWTASYEQYV.

This clonotype was seen many times. V usage is TRBV7-8 and J usage is TRBJ1-2; no reliable D call. Germline-derived CDR1 and CDR2 are SGHVS and FQNEAQ. This CDR3 contains 13 residues. V lost 5 bases to trimming and J lost 8 bases, with 15 bases between them. This chain's CDR3 is CASSLGSGRGYTF. Here the CDR3 DNA reads TGTGCCAGCAGCCTAGGATCGGGTCGAGGCTACACCTTC.

This clonotype was seen ten or more times. The V gene is TRBV11-3, the J gene TRBJ2-3; 11 bases fit TRBD2. This CDR3 is built from 17 residues. V shed 5 bases and J 2 bases; nucleotides not matched to a gene: 9. CDR1 and CDR2 from the germline V gene are SGHNT and YENEEA. CDR3 nucleotide sequence: TGTGCCAGCAGCACCAATCGACTAGCGGGACCCACAGATACGCAGTATTTT. Translated, it gives CASSTNRLAGPTDTQYF.

This rearrangement joins TRBV9 to TRBJ2-3; 9 nucleotides match TRBD1. CDR3 length: 15 amino acids. Unmatched junction bases numbered 6, after V lost 7 bases and J lost 0 bases. Germline V CDR1 and CDR2: SGDLS, YYNGEE. CDR3 in amino acids: CASAWTGVSTDTQYF. In nucleotides, the CDR3 is TGTGCCAGCGCATGGACAGGGGTTAGCACAGATACGCAGTATTTT.

The rearrangement links TRBV5-1 to TRBJ1-5; 7 nucleotides agree with TRBD1. Germline V gene sequence: CDR1 SGHRS, CDR2 YFSETQ. The CDR3 runs to 18 residues. V shed 3 bases, J shed 5 bases, and the junction held 17 bases outside the gene matches. The CDR3 loop is CASSSRSGRQGSYQPQHF. In nucleotides, the CDR3 is TGCGCCAGCAGCTCCCGCTCAGGACGACAGGGCTCCTATCAGCCCCAGCATTTT.

This clonotype was found a few times. The rearrangement uses TRBV20-1 and TRBJ1-5; perhaps TRBD1 as D (6 bases). This CDR3 is 15 amino acids long. The V gene lost 5 bases and the J gene lost 2 bases, with 16 bases spanning the gap. Germline V gene lookup returns CDR1 DFQATT and CDR2 SNEGSKA (reference sequence). DNA for the CDR3: TGCAGTGCTGAGGGGGGCCGTGCCGGCAATCAGCCCCAGCATTTT. Protein sequence: CSAEGGRAGNQPQHF.

This clonotype was detected only a few times. This chain joins TRBV7-6 and TRBJ2-1; TRBD2 agrees at 8 bases. V was pared by 5 bases and J by 2 bases, with 8 bases of the junction left unmatched. Germline assignment: CDR1 SGHVS and CDR2 FNYEAQ. CDR3 length equals 16 residues. The DNA for the CDR3 is TGTGCCAGCAGCCCATACACTAGCGGAGCCTACAATGAGCAGTTCTTC. It codes for CASSPYTSGAYNEQFF.

This clonotype was seen ten or more times. The rearrangement links TRBV7-2 to TRBJ1-1; no clear D. The ends were cut back, 1 base at V and 9 bases at J, with 6 bases in the middle. This CDR3 is built from 11 residues. The germline V gene encodes CDR1 SGHTA and CDR2 FQGNSA. The CDR3 loop is CASSLGNKAFF. The CDR3 DNA reads as TGTGCCAGCAGCTTAGGGAATAAAGCTTTCTTT.

In this sample, this clonotype turned up a few times. The rearrangement joins TRBV9 to TRBJ1-2, with D tentatively TRBD1 (6 bases). This CDR3 is built from 16 residues. The V end was cut by 2 bases, the J end by 2 bases, with 16 bases between. Germline V gene sequence: CDR1 SGDLS, CDR2 YYNGEE. CDR3 bases: TGTGCCAGCAGCGTTTTCGACAGGCCGTCGAACTATGGCTACACCTTC. Translation gives CASSVFDRPSNYGYTF.

The chain is built from TRBV4-2 and TRBJ2-7; 7 positions match TRBD1. Trimming removed 4 bases from V and 2 bases from J; junction bases left unmatched: 8. The CDR3 is 15 residues long. CDR1 and CDR2 from the germline V gene are LGHNA and YNFKEQ. CDR3 nucleotide sequence: TGTGCCAGCAGCCGCGGACAGGAGAGCCCCTACGAGCAGTACTTC. It yields the protein CASSRGQESPYEQYF.

The genes are TRBV18 and TRBJ2-5; D is unclear. Germline V lookup: CDR1 KGHSH, CDR2 LQKENI. The CDR3 runs 16 residues. Trimming stripped 2 bases from V and 2 bases from J, with 15 bases between. The CDR3 region is CASSPRFDFDQETQYF. In nucleotides, the CDR3 is TGTGCCAGCTCACCAAGGTTCGATTTTGATCAAGAGACCCAGTACTTC. Full variable domain (outside the CDR3, taken from reference TRBV18 and TRBJ2-5): NAGVMQNPRHLVRRRGQEARLRCSPMKGHSHVYWYRQLPEEGLKFMVYLQKENIIDESGMPKERFSAEFPKEGPSILRIQQVVRGDSAAYFCASSPRFDFDQETQYFGPGTRLLVL.